Presented here are 17 T cell receptor beta chains from one specimen sequenced in a study of T cell repertoires in cytomegalovirus infection. For these receptors, no antigen is known. Using its own MiXCR run on the reads, TCRdb lists one record per CDR3 protein. The data show tens of thousands of distinct CDR3 sequences, around 20% seen once. Sequences were derived from CD8+ T cells from cultured PBMCs, sampled from culture after CMV antigen stimulation. These receptor sequences come from a human donor in good health (CMV status not recorded). Some clones in this sample may be carry-over from other donors' samples.

Only a few counts were recorded for this clonotype. The V gene is TRBV24-1, the J gene TRBJ2-1; 8 bases map to TRBD2. CDR1 is KGHDR and CDR2 is SFDVKD in the germline V gene. The CDR3 is made up of 16 amino acids. The ends lost 0 bases at V and 2 bases at J; junction bases unmatched: 2. CDR3 sequence: CATSDLPGGAYNEQFF. The CDR3 nucleotides read TGTGCCACCAGTGATTTGCCCGGGGGGGCCTACAATGAGCAGTTCTTC.

The V call is TRBV5-1, the J call TRBJ2-6; unclear D gene. The CDR3 contains 12 residues. Germline CDR1 is SGHRS and CDR2 is YFSETQ. The germline V and J ends were trimmed by 6 bases and 2 bases, with 3 bases remaining between them. Here the CDR3 reads CASKAGANVLTF. CDR3 sequence (DNA): TGCGCCAGCAAAGCTGGGGCCAACGTCCTGACTTTC. The variable domain in full, with the rest retrieved from reference TRBV5-1 and TRBJ2-6, is KAGVTQTPRYLIKTRGQQVTLSCSPISGHRSVSWYQQTPGQGLQFLFEYFSETQRNKGNFPGRFSGRQFSNSRSEMNVSTLELGDSALYLCASKAGANVLTFGAGSRLTVL.

The sample holds a few counts of this clonotype. V gene TRBV4-3 combines with J gene TRBJ1-2, with D possibly matching TRBD1 (5 bases). The CDR3 contains 16 residues. The V end lost 0 bases, the J end lost 1 base, and 12 bases lay between the germline ends. The germline V gene encodes CDR1 LGHNA and CDR2 YSLEER. DNA of the CDR3: TGCGCCAGCAGCCAAGACAGGACACCCGATAACTATGGCTACACCTTC. This gives the protein CASSQDRTPDNYGYTF.

This sequence joins TRBV4-1 and TRBJ1-4; D remains ambiguous. This CDR3 is built from 14 residues. V gave up 4 bases and J gave up 5 bases, with 11 bases separating them. Germline V gives CDR1 MGHRA, CDR2 YSYEKL. CDR3 sequence reads: CASSPPLGNEKLFF. The CDR3 DNA sequence: TGCGCCAGCAGCCCACCCCTGGGGAATGAAAAACTGTTTTTT.

The chain employs TRBV11-2 and TRBJ1-2; the D gene is possibly TRBD1 (6 bases). Trimming took 6 bases from V and 4 from J, leaving 12 bases between them. This CDR3 is 13 amino acids long. Germline loops: CDR1 SGHAT, CDR2 FQNNGV. CDR3 DNA: TGTGCCAGCAGTATTGAGGGGGGCTATGGCTACACCTTC. As protein: CASSIEGGYGYTF. The whole variable domain, filled in from reference TRBV11-2 and TRBJ1-2, reads EAGVAQSPRYKIIEKRQSVAFWCNPISGHATLYWYQQILGQGPKLLIQFQNNGVVDDSQLPKDRFSAERLKGVDSTLKIQPAKLEDSAVYLCASSIEGGYGYTFGSGTRLTVV.

The rearrangement uses TRBV27 and TRBJ1-1; perhaps TRBD1 as D (5 bases). The ends were cut back, 0 bases at V and 1 base at J, with 6 bases in the middle. The CDR3 loop spans 14 amino acids. Looked up from germline, CDR1 is MNHEY and CDR2 is SMNVEV (reference sequence). The CDR3 DNA sequence: TGTGCCAGCAGTTTATCCGGGGCGAACACTGAAGCTTTCTTT. Translated, it gives CASSLSGANTEAFF.

The V gene is TRBV6-1, the J gene TRBJ2-1, with a possible D match to TRBD2 (6 bases). The CDR3 runs to 15 residues. The V end was cut by 7 bases, the J end by 0 bases, with 13 bases between. CDR1 and CDR2 from the germline V gene are MNHNS and SASEGT. This CDR3 reads CASTTRESSYNEQFF. Written as DNA, the CDR3 is TGTGCCAGCACCACACGGGAGAGCTCCTACAATGAGCAGTTCTTC.

The table lists this clonotype with a count of one. This chain joins TRBV7-6 and TRBJ1-1; D perhaps matches TRBD1 (5 bases). Per the germline V gene, CDR1 is SGHVS and CDR2 is FNYEAQ. This CDR3 has 15 amino acids. Trimming took off 0 bases at V and 4 bases at J, with 12 bases between the two ends. The CDR3 DNA sequence: TGTGCCAGCAGCTTAGCTGGAGGGGCGACCACTGAAGCTTTCTTT. This encodes CASSLAGGATTEAFF.

The genes are TRBV7-6 and TRBJ2-1; TRBD2 agrees at 9 bases. The CDR3 contains 17 residues. CDR1 is SGHVS, CDR2 FNYEAQ, per germline. The V segment lost 5 bases and the J segment 7 bases; nucleotides outside the gene matches: 15. CDR3 nucleotide sequence: TGTGCCAGCAGCCCCTTCATCCACGGACTAGCGCCAAATGAGCAGTTCTTC. It is translated as CASSPFIHGLAPNEQFF.

This clonotype has only a few counts. J is TRBJ1-1 and V is TRBV12-3 or TRBV12-4, with unresolved D. V was shortened by 7 bases and J by 1 base, with 10 bases between the two germline ends. The CDR3 has 13 amino acids. As DNA, the CDR3 is TGTGCCAGCATCGGACGGGCGAACACTGAAGCTTTCTTT. Its translation is CASIGRANTEAFF.

This clonotype has more than one count but fewer than ten. The V and J genes are TRBV6-5 and TRBJ2-5; 12 bases line up with TRBD2. The J segment lost 5 bases and the V segment lost 5 bases, leaving 9 bases of the junction unmatched. Germline CDR1 reads MNHEY; CDR2 reads SVGAGI. There are 16 residues in the CDR3. The CDR3 sequence is CASSPPSLAGGETQYF. CDR3 DNA: TGTGCCAGCAGTCCACCTTCTCTAGCGGGGGGGGAGACCCAGTACTTC.

This clonotype was observed once. V and J are TRBV12-3 or TRBV12-4 and TRBJ2-1; 8 bases line up with TRBD2. The CDR3 sequence is 16 residues long. V gave up 6 bases and J gave up 0 bases; unmatched junction bases: 7. The CDR3 DNA is TGTGCCAGCAGCTCCCCGGGGGGGAGCTCCTACAATGAGCAGTTCTTC. Its protein is CASSSPGGSSYNEQFF.

The chain is built from TRBV2 and TRBJ1-4; TRBD1 aligns across 8 bases. Germline-derived CDR1 and CDR2 are SNHLY and FYNNEI. There are 13 residues in the CDR3. V was clipped by 9 bases and J by 5 bases; unmatched bases: 5. The CDR3 nucleotides are TGTGCCAGGCGGACAGGGACAAATGAAAAACTGTTTTTT. It specifies CARRTGTNEKLFF.

This rearrangement joins TRBV7-9 to TRBJ1-1, with TRBD1 matching 7 bases. The CDR3 has 14 amino acids. CDR1 is SEHNR, CDR2 FQNEAQ, per germline (reference sequence). V lost 6 bases and J lost 4; bases outside the gene matches: 8. The CDR3 nucleotides are TGTGCCAGCAGAGATCTACAGGGGAGCACTGAAGCTTTCTTT. Its translation: CASRDLQGSTEAFF.

The table lists this clonotype with a few counts. The chain carries TRBV7-2 and TRBJ2-1; a possible D gene is TRBD2 (6 bases). Between the trimmed V and J ends, which lost 4 bases and 3 bases, there was a span of 13 bases. Looked up from germline, CDR1 is SGHTA and CDR2 is FQGNSA. This CDR3 contains 15 residues. CDR3 region: CASSSSPDYYNEQFF. The CDR3 nucleotides are TGTGCCAGCAGCTCATCCCCGGACTACTACAATGAGCAGTTCTTC.

This clonotype came up a few times. The gene calls are TRBV7-9 and TRBJ2-1; tentative D call: TRBD1 (5 bases). Trimming stripped 6 bases from V and 0 bases from J, with 12 bases between. The CDR3 has 15 residues. Germline V gives CDR1 SEHNR, CDR2 FQNEAQ (reference sequence). The CDR3 spells CASRTQELSYNEQFF. For the CDR3, the DNA is TGTGCCAGCAGGACACAGGAACTCTCCTACAATGAGCAGTTCTTC.

This clonotype was found a few times. The V and J genes are TRBV7-2 and TRBJ2-2, with D unresolved. The V gene lost 1 base and the J gene lost 7 bases, with 4 bases spanning the gap. Germline CDR1 SGHTA, CDR2 FQGNSA. This CDR3 is 12 amino acids long. The CDR3 region is CASSLVVGELFF. The CDR3 nucleotides read TGTGCCAGCAGCTTAGTAGTCGGGGAGCTGTTTTTT. Using reference TRBV7-2 and TRBJ2-2 for the parts outside the CDR3, the full variable domain is GAGVSQSPSNKVTEKGKDVELRCDPISGHTALYWYRQSLGQGLEFLIYFQGNSAPDKSGLPSDRFSAERTGGSVSTLTIQRTQQEDSAVYLCASSLVVGELFFGEGSRLTVL.